Detailed here is one T cell receptor (beta chain). Its specificity is unknown. The CDR3 runs 15 residues. The germline V and J ends were trimmed by 0 bases and 1 base, with 7 bases remaining between them. Germline V gene lookup returns CDR1 SGDLS and CDR2 YYNGEE. This sample is part of a study of shared clonotypes between healthy human individuals. General observations from the study: Larger estimated richness was generally recorded for naive subsets relative to memory subsets.

TCRdb keeps only in-frame clones here, not all; method: immunoSEQ multiplex PCR. Found here are a few million clones, approximately 93% of them singletons; the top ten hold 0.39%. This TCR was recovered from a man aged 18 to 29 in good health. Some clones in this sample may be carry-over from other donors' samples. Specimen: naive CD4+ T cells from PBMCs. Subset reported: CD45RA+ positively selected. J is TRBJ1-4 and V is TRBV9; D call uncertain. CDR3 coding DNA: TGTGCCAGCAGCGTAGGATCAGAAACTAATGAAAAACTGTTTTTT. It specifies CASSVGSETNEKLFF.